The sequence of this T cell receptor beta chain was determined in a study of blood T cell repertoires in COVID-19. Across the study: Samples taken during acute and convalescent COVID-19 were collected in the United States, Italy and Spain. The analysed material was cDNA or gDNA that came from T cells, B-cell-depleted T cells, or PBMCs.

Methods used by the authors: For nucleated cells, counts were estimated from reference gene primer amplification. TCRdb keeps only in-frame clones here, not all; method: immunoSEQ multiplex PCR. D and trimming were read from the DNA, whereas the V and J calls and clone size are those reported in that table. The repertoire includes about 230,000 clones, around 78% of them detected once, and approximately 2.6% sits in the top ten. V lost 5 bases, J lost 4 bases, and 6 bases stayed unmatched. Germline CDR1 reads SGHAT; CDR2 reads FQNNGV. This CDR3 spans 14 amino acids. The genes are TRBV11-2 and TRBJ1-1; 8 bases are shared with TRBD1. This receptor was obtained from a woman aged 70-85 years with active or convalescent COVID-19. What was sequenced was peripheral blood. The CDR3 DNA follows: TGTGCCAGCAGCATACAGGGGGGGGGCACTGAAGCTTTCTTT. The encoded protein is CASSIQGGGTEAFF.